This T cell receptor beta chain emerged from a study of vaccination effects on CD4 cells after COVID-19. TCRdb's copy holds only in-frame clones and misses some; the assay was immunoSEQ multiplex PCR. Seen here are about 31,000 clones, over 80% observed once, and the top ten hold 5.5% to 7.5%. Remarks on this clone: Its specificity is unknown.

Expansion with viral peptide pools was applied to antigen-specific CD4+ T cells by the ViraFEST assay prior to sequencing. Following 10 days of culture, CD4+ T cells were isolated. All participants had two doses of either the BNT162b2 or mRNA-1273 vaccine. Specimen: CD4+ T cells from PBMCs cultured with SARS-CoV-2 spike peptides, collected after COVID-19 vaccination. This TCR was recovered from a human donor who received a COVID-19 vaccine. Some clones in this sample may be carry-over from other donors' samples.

DNA for the CDR3: TGCGCCAGCAATCTAGGGGGCACAGATACGCAGTATTTT. Its protein product is CASNLGGTDTQYF. The chain links TRBV10-1 to TRBJ2-3; a possible D gene is TRBD1 (5 bases). V was shortened by 7 bases and J by 1 base, with 9 bases between the two germline ends. Per the germline V gene, CDR1 is WNHNN and CDR2 is SYGVQD (reference sequence). This CDR3 region has 13 residues.